The 14 T cell receptor beta chains below come from one sample, sequenced in a study of blood T cell repertoires in COVID-19. This table comes from immunoSEQ multiplex PCR, and its TCRdb copy is limited to in-frame clones, with some not included. The table has about 200,000 clones, roughly 86% seen once. The sequencing input was peripheral blood. These receptors all stem from a man between 60 and 75 years old with acute or convalescent COVID-19.

The chain couples TRBV5-1 to TRBJ1-3, with a weak D call TRBD1 (5 bases). This CDR3 spans 15 amino acids. V shed 4 bases and J shed 4 bases, with 15 bases lying between them. The germline V gene has CDR1 SGHRS and CDR2 YFSETQ. The CDR3 is CASSKTGGSGNTIYF. The DNA for the CDR3 is TGCGCCAGCAGCAAGACCGGGGGATCCGGAAACACCATATATTTT.

This sequence joins TRBV19 and TRBJ1-3; D is unclear. The CDR3 consists of 14 residues. Germline loops: CDR1 LNHDA, CDR2 SQIVND (reference sequence). Trimming cost V 8 bases and J 2 bases, with 13 bases left between them. The CDR3 sequence: CASGRGGPGNTIYF. CDR3 in DNA: TGTGCCAGTGGCCGAGGAGGGCCTGGAAACACCATATATTTT. The variable domain in full, with the rest retrieved from reference TRBV19 and TRBJ1-3, is DGGITQSPKYLFRKEGQNVTLSCEQNLNHDAMYWYRQDPGQGLRLIYYSQIVNDFQKGDIAEGYSVSREKKESFPLTVTSAQKNPTAFYLCASGRGGPGNTIYFGEGSWLTVV.

This clone was found once. The chain recombines TRBV28 with TRBJ1-2; D is perhaps TRBD1 (6 bases). The germline V and J ends were trimmed by 6 bases and 1 base, with 12 bases remaining between them. The length of the CDR3 is 14 residues. Germline V lookup: CDR1 MDHEN, CDR2 SYDVKM. The CDR3 protein is CASRDNRVNYGYTF. The CDR3, as DNA: TGTGCCAGCAGAGATAACAGGGTTAACTATGGCTACACCTTC.

The chain links TRBV7-6 to TRBJ2-6; 10 bases fit TRBD1. CDR1 and CDR2 from the germline V gene are SGHVS and FNYEAQ. The CDR3 is 17 amino acids. With 8 bases clipped from V and 1 base from J, the junction kept 8 bases outside the gene matches. CDR3 bases: TGTGCCAGCGCTGGCCGGGACAGGGGATCTGGGGCCAACGTCCTGACTTTC. Translating it yields CASAGRDRGSGANVLTF.

In this sample, this clone turned up a few times. This chain uses TRBV19 with TRBJ1-1; TRBD1 aligns across 7 bases. The CDR3 loop spans 13 amino acids. Germline V gene sequence: CDR1 LNHDA, CDR2 SQIVND (reference sequence). V shed 5 bases and J 6 bases; nucleotides not matched to a gene: 6. The CDR3 nucleotides read TGTGCCAGTAGTTCAACCAGGGGGGCTGAAGCTTTCTTT. Amino acid sequence: CASSSTRGAEAFF.

V usage is TRBV11-2 and J usage is TRBJ1-1, with a weak D call TRBD1 (6 bases). Germline CDR1 and CDR2: SGHAT and FQNNGV. The CDR3 sequence is 13 residues long. The ends were cut back, 1 base at V and 5 bases at J, with 8 bases in the middle. The DNA of the CDR3 is TGTGCCAGCAGCTTAGTCAGGGGTACTGAAGCTTTCTTT. Translated: CASSLVRGTEAFF.

The chain employs TRBV18 and TRBJ2-2, with D possibly being TRBD2 (6 bases). Germline lookup yields CDR1 KGHSH and CDR2 LQKENI. V gave up 3 bases and J gave up 6 bases, with 14 bases separating them. The CDR3 spans 15 residues. The CDR3 reads CASSPPGLTPGELFF. CDR3 bases: TGTGCCAGCTCACCCCCGGGACTGACGCCCGGGGAGCTGTTTTTT. Combining the CDR3 with reference TRBV18 and TRBJ2-2 gives the whole variable domain NAGVMQNPRHLVRRRGQEARLRCSPMKGHSHVYWYRQLPEEGLKFMVYLQKENIIDESGMPKERFSAEFPKEGPSILRIQQVVRGDSAAYFCASSPPGLTPGELFFGEGSRLTVL.

This clone was recorded only once. V usage is TRBV7-9 and J usage is TRBJ1-1; D is uncertain. This CDR3 is built from 15 residues. Germline CDR1 SEHNR, CDR2 FQNEAQ (reference sequence). Trimming removed 1 base at V and 3 bases at J, with 12 bases between. CDR3 DNA: TGTGCCAGCAGCTTAGATCGAGGGTATTACACTGAAGCTTTCTTT. It encodes CASSLDRGYYTEAFF.

The chain combines TRBV9 with TRBJ2-2; 9 nucleotides match TRBD2. V gave up 0 bases and J gave up 5 bases; unmatched junction bases: 11. CDR1 and CDR2 (germline): SGDLS, YYNGEE. This CDR3 region has 18 residues. The CDR3 is CASSVGGSGGVLTGELFF. Here the CDR3 DNA reads TGTGCCAGCAGCGTAGGGGGTAGCGGGGGCGTTCTTACCGGGGAGCTGTTTTTT.

A note on this clone: One end of the junction varies from germline; a read error may be responsible. This chain connects TRBV5-1 to TRBJ2-3, with 9 bases matching TRBD2. CDR1 SGHRS and CDR2 YFSETQ come from the germline V gene. The CDR3 is 18 residues long. CDR3 coding DNA: TGCGCCCGCAGCTTGGCGGGGGGGGTTACCTTTAGCACAGATACGCAGTATTTT. It is translated as CARSLAGGVTFSTDTQYF.

CDR3 nucleotides: TGTGCCAGCAGCTTACGGACAGGGCCGAACACTGAAGCTTTCTTT. Translated: CASSLRTGPNTEAFF. V and J are TRBV9 and TRBJ1-1; 8 bases are shared with TRBD1. This CDR3 is built from 15 residues. Trimming took 4 bases from V and 1 from J; bases not matched to a gene: 6. The germline gives CDR1 SGDLS, CDR2 YYNGEE.

This chain links TRBV5-6 with TRBJ2-7; 10 bases line up with TRBD2. V lost 2 bases and J lost 0; bases outside the gene matches: 5. CDR1 and CDR2 (germline): SGHDT, YYEEEE. This CDR3 comprises 16 residues. The CDR3 sequence: CASSFGIAGGSYEQYF. The DNA for the CDR3 is TGTGCCAGCAGCTTCGGGATAGCGGGGGGCTCCTACGAGCAGTACTTC.

The V and J genes are TRBV6-2 or TRBV6-3 and TRBJ2-5; D possibly corresponds to TRBD2 (5 bases). V was shortened by 2 bases and J by 2 bases, with 12 bases between the two germline ends. The CDR3 is 15 residues long. Germline CDR1 reads MNHEY; CDR2 reads SVGEGT. The CDR3 spells CASSYTGLFQETQYF. Here the CDR3 DNA reads TGTGCCAGCAGTTACACCGGACTGTTTCAAGAGACCCAGTACTTC.

The chain uses TRBV2 and TRBJ1-4; maybe TRBD1 (6 bases). The germline CDR1 and CDR2 sequences are SNHLY and FYNNEI. Deletions cut 6 bases from V and 2 bases from J, with 13 bases between. This CDR3 has 15 residues. CDR3 coding DNA: TGTGCCAGCAGCCGCACAGGGACCACTAATGAAAAACTGTTTTTT. Amino acid sequence: CASSRTGTTNEKLFF.